The next 27 T cell receptor beta chains were all read from a single sample in a study of blood T cell repertoires in COVID-19. TCRdb's copy holds only in-frame clones and misses some; the assay was immunoSEQ multiplex PCR. The table includes fewer than 350,000 clones, around 87% detected once. The sample was peripheral blood. The receptors derive from a woman aged 50 to 60 who had recovered from COVID-19.

The chain carries TRBV3-1 (or the pseudogene TRBV3-2) and TRBJ2-1; 13 positions match TRBD2. Trimming at V came to 5 bases and at J to 4 bases, leaving 8 bases not matched to a gene. The CDR3 is 17 amino acids. Germline CDR1 and CDR2: LGHDT and YNNKEL (reference sequence). CDR3 region: CASSSATSGRIYNEQFF. Written as DNA, the CDR3 is TGTGCCAGCAGCTCTGCGACTAGCGGGAGGATTTACAATGAGCAGTTCTTC.

This clone has a handful of counts. This rearrangement joins TRBV4-1 to TRBJ2-3; D unresolved. Germline V gives CDR1 MGHRA, CDR2 YSYEKL. V was pared by 1 base and J by 0 bases, with 8 bases between. This CDR3 contains 15 residues. As DNA, the CDR3 is TGCGCCAGCAGCCAAGGTTCCGGGAGCACAGATACGCAGTATTTT. Protein sequence: CASSQGSGSTDTQYF.

The V call is TRBV10-3, the J call TRBJ2-6; TRBD1 matches at 10 bases. V was clipped by 7 bases and J by 2 bases; unmatched bases: 5. The CDR3 is 16 residues long. Germline values: CDR1 ENHRY, CDR2 SYGVKD. The CDR3 DNA is TGTGCCATCATGGACAGGGGGAGAGCTGGGGCCAACGTCCTGACTTTC. It is translated as CAIMDRGRAGANVLTF.

This clone occurred once. The V call is TRBV5-1, the J call TRBJ1-5; TRBD1 matches at 7 bases. CDR3 length: 15 amino acids. Germline CDR1 reads SGHRS; CDR2 reads YFSETQ. Germline trimming cut 7 bases from V and 3 bases from J; bases unmatched to any gene: 10. This chain's CDR3 is CASASRDSSNQPQHF. CDR3 in DNA: TGCGCCAGCGCTTCTAGGGACAGTTCCAATCAGCCCCAGCATTTT.

V usage is TRBV29-1 and J usage is TRBJ1-2, with D unclear. Per the germline V gene, CDR1 is SQVTM and CDR2 is ANQGSEA. With 4 bases removed from V and 5 bases from J, the gap between germline ends came to 17 bases. The CDR3 consists of 14 residues. The CDR3 nucleotides read TGCAGCGTTGGTTCGGGAGGGCCTCTTTATGGCTACACCTTC. Translated: CSVGSGGPLYGYTF.

The chain is built from TRBV7-8 and TRBJ2-5; 9 positions agree with TRBD1. This CDR3 comprises 15 residues. The germline V gene encodes CDR1 SGHVS and CDR2 FQNEAQ. V trimming: 4 bases; J trimming: 4 bases; junction bases outside the gene matches: 7. In nucleotides, the CDR3 is TGTGCCAGCAGCTCTGACAGGGGGTCTGGAGAGACCCAGTACTTC. Its protein is CASSSDRGSGETQYF. Filled out from reference TRBV7-8 and TRBJ2-5, the complete variable domain reads GAGVSQSPRYKVAKRGQDVALRCDPISGHVSLFWYQQALGQGPEFLTYFQNEAQLDKSGLPSDRFFAERPEGSVSTLKIQRTQQEDSAVYLCASSSDRGSGETQYFGPGTRLLVL.

The chain recombines TRBV12-3 or TRBV12-4 with TRBJ1-1; 8 bases are a match to TRBD1. Trimming took 3 bases from V and 8 from J; bases not matched to a gene: 2. The CDR3 spans 12 residues. The DNA for the CDR3 is TGTGCCAGCAGTTTGACAGGGGTCGAAGCTTTCTTT. This translates into CASSLTGVEAFF.

The chain carries TRBV7-2 and TRBJ1-2, with TRBD1 matching 9 bases. V was clipped by 3 bases and J by 4 bases; unmatched bases: 6. The CDR3 runs to 15 residues. CDR1 and CDR2 (germline): SGHTA, FQGNSA. This CDR3 reads CASSFNRGPSYGYTF. DNA for the CDR3: TGTGCCAGCAGCTTTAACAGGGGGCCGAGCTATGGCTACACCTTC. Full variable domain (outside the CDR3, taken from reference TRBV7-2 and TRBJ1-2): GAGVSQSPSNKVTEKGKDVELRCDPISGHTALYWYRQSLGQGLEFLIYFQGNSAPDKSGLPSDRFSAERTGGSVSTLTIQRTQQEDSAVYLCASSFNRGPSYGYTFGSGTRLTVV.

This chain connects TRBV5-1 to TRBJ2-1; D possibly corresponds to TRBD1 (5 bases). V was trimmed by 7 bases and J by 5 bases, leaving 16 bases between them. Germline assignment: CDR1 SGHRS and CDR2 YFSETQ. The CDR3 has 14 residues. The CDR3 loop is CASGHSGPNNEQFF. Here the CDR3 DNA reads TGCGCCAGCGGACACTCAGGGCCTAACAATGAGCAGTTCTTC.

The chain links TRBV19 to TRBJ1-5; no definite D call. This CDR3 is built from 13 residues. Trimming cost V 1 base and J 4 bases, with 5 bases left between them. Germline loops: CDR1 LNHDA, CDR2 SQIVND (reference sequence). The CDR3 bases are TGTGCCAGTAGTATAGCACGGAATCAGCCCCAGCATTTT. Its protein is CASSIARNQPQHF.

J is TRBJ1-1 and V is TRBV7-2, with D tentatively TRBD1 (5 bases). The CDR3 is 14 amino acids. V was cut by 0 bases and J by 7 bases, with 12 bases left in between. CDR1 is SGHTA, CDR2 FQGNSA, per germline. Written as DNA, the CDR3 is TGTGCCAGCAGCTTAGCGGCAGGGTATGGTGAAGCTTTCTTT. Its translation: CASSLAAGYGEAFF.

This rearrangement joins TRBV7-8 to TRBJ2-3; TRBD1 or TRBD2 may be the D gene (5 bases each). Trimming removed 5 bases at V and 0 bases at J, with 15 bases between. The germline gives CDR1 SGHVS, CDR2 FQNEAQ. CDR3 length: 16 residues. The CDR3 DNA sequence: TGTGCCAGCAGCCGAGGGACGGGAACTAGCACAGATACGCAGTATTTT. It codes for CASSRGTGTSTDTQYF. Using reference TRBV7-8 and TRBJ2-3 for the parts outside the CDR3, the full variable domain is GAGVSQSPRYKVAKRGQDVALRCDPISGHVSLFWYQQALGQGPEFLTYFQNEAQLDKSGLPSDRFFAERPEGSVSTLKIQRTQQEDSAVYLCASSRGTGTSTDTQYFGPGTRLTVL.

V is TRBV7-3 and J is TRBJ2-1; 10 bases are a match to TRBD2. CDR1 and CDR2 (germline): SGHTA, FQGTGA. J gave up 10 bases and V 5 bases, and 11 bases lay outside the gene matches. This CDR3 has 15 residues. CDR3 loop: CASSPTSGTLGEQFF. The CDR3 DNA reads TGTGCCAGCAGCCCTACTAGCGGGACCCTTGGGGAGCAGTTCTTC.

This chain joins TRBV5-5 and TRBJ2-1; TRBD2 matches 7 bases. The CDR3 contains 13 residues. Losses at the gene ends were 2 bases for V and 9 bases for J; bases not matched to a gene: 5. Germline loops: CDR1 SGHKS, CDR2 YYEKEE (reference sequence). This CDR3 reads CASSFKREGEQFF. CDR3 sequence (DNA): TGTGCCAGCAGCTTTAAGCGGGAAGGTGAGCAGTTCTTC.

The chain employs TRBV7-8 and TRBJ1-1, with D hard to call. Per the germline V gene, CDR1 is SGHVS and CDR2 is FQNEAQ. V dropped 2 bases and J dropped 0 bases, with 13 bases sitting between them. This CDR3 region has 16 residues. For the CDR3, the DNA is TGTGCCAGCAGCTTAATGGCTCCGAGGATGAACACTGAAGCTTTCTTT. Its translation: CASSLMAPRMNTEAFF.

The V call is TRBV6-2 or TRBV6-3, the J call TRBJ2-2; TRBD1 agrees at 9 bases. This CDR3 region has 14 residues. The V gene's germline CDR1 is MNHEY and CDR2 SVGEGT. The ends lost 5 bases at V and 6 bases at J; junction bases unmatched: 4. The CDR3 nucleotides are TGTGCCAGCAGTACGGGACAGGGCGCCGGGGAGCTGTTTTTT. It translates to CASSTGQGAGELFF.

The chain links TRBV5-1 to TRBJ2-1, with D possibly being TRBD2 (6 bases). The CDR3 has 15 residues. CDR1 and CDR2 from the germline V gene are SGHRS and YFSETQ. The ends were cut back, 1 base at V and 4 bases at J, with 12 bases in the middle. CDR3 bases: TGCGCCAGCAGCTTGCTGGGGGGTAGGTACAATGAGCAGTTCTTC. This encodes CASSLLGGRYNEQFF.

This clone has just one count. The chain links TRBV12-3 or TRBV12-4 to TRBJ2-7, with a tentative D call TRBD2 (5 bases). The CDR3 is 13 amino acids. Between the trimmed V and J ends, which lost 6 bases and 3 bases, there was a span of 12 bases. CDR3: CASSLTRDYEQYF. The DNA for the CDR3 is TGTGCCAGCAGCCTGACTCGGGACTACGAGCAGTACTTC.

V gene TRBV20-1 combines with J gene TRBJ2-1; 10 nucleotides match TRBD2. This CDR3 is built from 16 residues. V trimming: 3 bases; J trimming: 7 bases; junction bases outside the gene matches: 12. Per germline, CDR1 DFQATT and CDR2 SNEGSKA (reference sequence). The CDR3: CSASPIAGGRSNEQFF. The CDR3 DNA is TGCAGTGCTAGTCCCATAGCGGGAGGACGTAGTAATGAGCAGTTCTTC.

The V gene is TRBV20-1, the J gene TRBJ2-2; 7 bases are a match to TRBD1. The germline CDR1 and CDR2 sequences are DFQATT and SNEGSKA (reference sequence). Trimming removed 3 bases from V and 0 bases from J; junction bases left unmatched: 4. The CDR3 spans 15 residues. For the CDR3, the DNA is TGCAGTGCTAGTCTCGGGACAGCGAACACCGGGGAGCTGTTTTTT. Protein sequence: CSASLGTANTGELFF.

The rearrangement uses TRBV21-1 and TRBJ1-5; the DNA was not compared with TRBD1, the D call given in the table. TRBV21-1 corresponds to a pseudogene. The CDR3 runs to 15 residues. The CDR3 bases are TGTGCCAGCAGCAAAGATGGGGCAGGGAATCAGCCCCAGCATTTT. Residues: CASSKDGAGNQPQHF.

The chain couples TRBV6-6 to TRBJ1-1; a weak D match, TRBD1 (6 bases). Germline CDR1 MNHNY, CDR2 SVGAGI (reference sequence). The V end was cut by 5 bases, the J end by 12 bases, with 19 bases between. The CDR3 sequence is 13 residues long. The CDR3 loop is CASSPNTGTGTFF. The CDR3 DNA sequence: TGTGCCAGCAGTCCCAATACAGGAACAGGGACTTTCTTT.

As regards this clone: Germline and junction disagree at one end, which may indicate a read error. The chain has TRBV9 and TRBJ2-2, with D maybe TRBD2 (5 bases). This CDR3 region has 16 residues. The germline V gene has CDR1 SGDLS and CDR2 YYNGEE. CDR3 in DNA: TGTGCCAGCAGCGTAGCGGATGGCCGGAACACCGGGAAGCTGTTTTTT. Amino acids: CASSVADGRNTGKLFF.

The chain employs TRBV28 and TRBJ1-1, with TRBD1 identical over 9 bases. The V gene's germline CDR1 is MDHEN and CDR2 SYDVKM. V shed 5 bases and J 7 bases; nucleotides not matched to a gene: 2. CDR3 length equals 12 residues. The CDR3 reads CASSGQGNEAFF. The CDR3, as DNA: TGTGCCAGCAGTGGACAGGGGAATGAAGCTTTCTTT.

This sequence joins TRBV9 and TRBJ1-6; 10 nucleotides align to TRBD1. This CDR3 region has 15 residues. Germline V CDR1 and CDR2: SGDLS, YYNGEE. The V segment lost 4 bases and the J segment 10 bases; nucleotides outside the gene matches: 8. CDR3: CASSPRDRGVSPLHF. The CDR3 DNA reads as TGTGCCAGCAGCCCCCGGGACAGGGGAGTATCACCCCTCCACTTT.

The rearrangement uses TRBV4-3 and TRBJ2-7, with 15 bases identical to TRBD2. Germline CDR1 and CDR2: LGHNA and YSLEER. After removal of 1 base from V and 5 bases from J, the junction contained 3 bases not matched to a gene. The CDR3 consists of 16 residues. The CDR3 loop is CASSQGTSGGVHEQYF. The CDR3 coding sequence is TGCGCCAGCAGCCAAGGGACTAGCGGGGGGGTACACGAGCAGTACTTC.

The gene calls are TRBV5-1 and TRBJ1-2; 7 nucleotides agree with TRBD1. This CDR3 spans 13 amino acids. The junction had 4 bases not matched to a gene; V was cut back by 4 bases and J by 4 bases. Per germline, CDR1 SGHRS and CDR2 YFSETQ. CDR3 in amino acids: CASSATGRYGYTF. Written as DNA, the CDR3 is TGCGCCAGCAGCGCGACAGGGCGCTATGGCTACACCTTC.